The rows below give T cell receptor beta chains drawn from one sample of a study of molecular identifiers for immune sequencing clone quantification. Each CDR3 protein gets one entry after TCRdb re-called the PCR reads with MiXCR. Of about 100,000 distinct CDR3 sequences listed, 36% are singletons. The sequencing sample was made of naive CD8+ T cells from blood, with Jurkat cell RNA spiked in. These receptors all come from a human donor in good health. Some libraries in this study had Jurkat cell RNA spiked in. Both conserved end residues are part of each CDR3. Each record gives: CDR3 length, D gene, J gene, clone size, V gene, CDR3 protein, CDR3 DNA. A D gene is named only where the DNA matches it firmly. Clone size appears in some rows only: once, few, many, or a class for an expanded clone.

>13|TRBD1|TRBJ2-7|NA|TRBV7-9
CASRGTGLNEQYF
TGTGCCAGCCGAGGGACAGGGTTAAACGAGCAGTACTTC
>18|NA|TRBJ1-4|NA|TRBV7-9
CASSLSGLDRSTNEKLYF
TGTGCCAGCAGCTTAAGTGGTCTAGACAGATCAACTAATGAAAAACTGTATTTT
>16|NA|TRBJ2-1|few|TRBV28
CASSFLSGRSGNEQFF
TGTGCCAGCAGTTTTTTGTCCGGGAGATCTGGCAATGAGCAGTTCTTC
>12|NA|TRBJ1-1|many|TRBV6-5
CASSYSNTEAFF
TGTGCCAGCAGTTACTCGAACACTGAAGCTTTCTTT
>16|NA|TRBJ2-3|NA|TRBV11-2
CASSLVWGMKTDTQDF
TGTGCCAGCAGCTTAGTCTGGGGGATGAAGACAGATACGCAGGATTTT
>15|TRBD2|TRBJ2-3|once|TRBV4-1
CASSLRQAGAEPQYF
TGCGCCAGCAGCCTGCGACAAGCGGGAGCAGAACCGCAGTATTTT
>15|TRBD2|TRBJ2-5|NA|TRBV13
CASSPISGRGETQYF
TGTGCCAGCAGCCCGATTAGCGGGAGGGGAGAGACCCAGTACTTC
>15|TRBD2|TRBJ2-7|many|TRBV10-3
CAIAGLAGGPDEQYF
TGTGCCATCGCGGGACTAGCGGGAGGGCCCGATGAGCAGTACTTC
>15|NA|TRBJ1-3|many|TRBV27
CASSPLQSSGNTIYF
TGTGCCAGCAGTCCCTTACAGAGCTCTGGAAACACCATATATTTT
>17|NA|TRBJ2-1|few|TRBV7-7
CASSPTDQGGPYNEQFF
TGTGCCAGCAGCCCAACCGACCAGGGGGGTCCCTACAATGAGCAGTTCTTC
>19|NA|TRBJ2-3|NA|TRBV6-2/TRBV6-3
CASGYFMDQEETSTDTQYF
TGTGCCAGCGGTTACTTCATGGACCAAGAAGAAACTAGCACAGATACGCAGTATTTT
>13|TRBD1|TRBJ1-1|few|TRBV28
CASRGDRVTEAFF
TGTGCCAGCAGGGGGGACAGGGTAACTGAAGCTTTCTTT
>13|TRBD1|TRBJ2-5|many|TRBV28
CASSHTGEETQYF
TGTGCCAGCAGTCACACAGGGGAAGAGACCCAGTACTTC
>16|TRBD1|TRBJ1-5|NA|TRBV28
CASSSSDRALDQPQHF
TGTGCCAGCAGTTCCTCTGACAGGGCCCTCGATCAGCCCCAGCATTTT
>17|TRBD1|TRBJ1-5|NA|TRBV6-2/TRBV6-3
CASSYPGTGTFNQSQHF
TGTGCCAGCAGTTATCCCGGGACAGGGACCTTCAATCAGTCCCAGCATTTT
>14|NA|TRBJ2-5|medium-sized|TRBV28
CASTETGPQETQYF
TGTGCCAGCACCGAGACAGGACCCCAAGAGACCCAGTACTTC
>19|NA|TRBJ2-5|few|TRBV5-1
CASSFFDGPGHRSQETQYF
TGCGCCAGCAGCTTTTTTGACGGACCGGGACACCGGTCCCAAGAGACCCAGTACTTC
>13|NA|TRBJ2-3|few|TRBV7-8
CASRGGGTDTQYF
TGTGCCAGCAGAGGAGGGGGCACAGATACGCAGTATTTT
>14|NA|TRBJ1-1|many|TRBV5-4
CASSLAGGRDEAFF
TGTGCCAGCAGCTTGGCCGGAGGGCGTGATGAAGCTTTCTTT
>13|NA|TRBJ2-1|few|TRBV7-2
CASSYLHFNEQFF
TGTGCCAGCAGCTATCTCCATTTCAATGAGCAGTTCTTC
>12|NA|TRBJ2-7|few|TRBV5-6
CASSQTTYEQYF
TGTGCCAGCAGCCAAACTACCTACGAGCAGTACTTC
>13|TRBD1|TRBJ2-7|NA|TRBV10-3
CAIRGDSSYKQYF
TGTGCCATCAGGGGGGACAGCTCCTACAAGCAGTACTTC
>14|NA|TRBJ2-2|NA|TRBV7-6
CASSFQGGAGELYF
TGTGCCAGCAGCTTCCAGGGGGGGGCCGGGGAGCTGTATTTT
>13|NA|TRBJ2-3|NA|TRBV28
CASRPDGTDTQYF
TGTGCCAGCAGACCCGATGGCACAGATACGCAGTATTTT
>13|NA|TRBJ2-7|NA|TRBV19
CASSIPGSYEQYF
TGTGCCAGTAGTATTCCGGGATCCTACGAGCAGTACTTC
>16|NA|TRBJ1-2|few|TRBV7-8
CASSLRSADYNYGYTF
TGTGCCAGCAGCTTGAGGTCGGCGGATTATAACTATGGCTACACCTTC
>14|NA|TRBJ2-5|many|TRBV7-2
CASTLAGGQETQYF
TGTGCCAGCACCCTAGCTGGGGGACAAGAGACCCAGTACTTC
>15|TRBD2|TRBJ2-7|many|TRBV28
CASTGSGRADYEQYF
TGTGCCAGCACAGGTAGCGGGAGGGCCGATTACGAGCAGTACTTC
>14|NA|TRBJ2-5|NA|TRBV6-5
CASSYSDGGEPQYF
TGTGCCAGCAGTTACTCTGACGGGGGAGAGCCCCAGTACTTC
>14|NA|TRBJ1-2|NA|TRBV28
CASSLWTANYGYTF
TGTGCCAGCAGTTTATGGACAGCTAACTATGGCTACACCTTC
>13|TRBD2|TRBJ2-7|NA|TRBV20-1
CSARERGIYEQYF
TGCAGTGCTAGAGAGCGGGGGATCTACGAGCAGTACTTC
>15|NA|TRBJ1-5|few|TRBV20-1
CSALNFGFPNQPQHF
TGCAGTGCTCTCAATTTCGGGTTTCCTAATCAGCCCCAGCATTTT
>16|NA|TRBJ1-6|NA|TRBV28
CASSQGRPTYNSPLHF
TGTGCCAGCAGTCAAGGGAGGCCGACCTATAATTCACCCCTCCACTTT
>14|NA|TRBJ1-1|NA|TRBV13
CASSPYTGRVTAFF
TGTGCCAGCAGTCCATATACAGGTAGGGTAACCGCTTTCTTT
>14|TRBD2|TRBJ2-3|few|TRBV9
CASSAGTSGDTQYF
TGTGCCAGCAGCGCCGGGACTAGTGGAGATACGCAGTATTTT
>14|NA|TRBJ2-2|NA|TRBV7-8
CASGFAFATGELFF
TGTGCCAGCGGCTTTGCCTTTGCTACCGGGGAGCTGTTTTTT
>15|NA|TRBJ1-6|NA|TRBV4-3
CASSQDLTDNSPLHF
TGCGCCAGCAGCCAAGATCTCACAGATAATTCACCCCTCCACTTT
>12|NA|TRBJ1-1|NA|TRBV20-1
CSATGRDTEAFF
TGCAGTGCGACCGGCAGGGACACTGAAGCATTCTTT
>16|TRBD2|TRBJ2-1|few|TRBV7-9
CASSWPTSGSGNEQFF
TGTGCCAGCAGCTGGCCGACTAGCGGGAGTGGCAATGAGCAGTTCTTC
>14|TRBD2|TRBJ2-3|few|TRBV4-1
CASSQDASGRARYF
TGCGCCAGCAGCCAAGATGCTAGCGGGAGGGCCCGGTATTTT
>10|NA|TRBJ2-7|NA|TRBV2
CASSVSEQYF
TGTGCCAGCAGTGTATCCGAGCAGTACTTC
>15|NA|TRBJ2-6|many|TRBV20-1
CSAGDIFSGANVLTF
TGCAGTGCTGGGGACATTTTCTCTGGGGCCAACGTCCTGACTTTC
>18|NA|TRBJ1-1|NA|TRBV7-8
CASSSTGGPRSKNTEAFF
TGTGCCAGCAGCTCCACGGGGGGCCCAAGGTCGAAGAACACTGAAGCTTTCTTT
>13|NA|TRBJ2-2|NA|TRBV10-3
CAISDDHTGELFF
TGTGCCATCAGTGACGACCACACCGGGGAGCTGTTTTTT
>16|TRBD1|TRBJ2-2|NA|TRBV7-6
CASSFPGQGNTGELLF
TGTGCCAGCAGCTTTCCGGGACAGGGCAACACCGGGGAGCTGTTATTT
>15|TRBD1|TRBJ2-7|NA|TRBV6-2/TRBV6-3
CASSYSTGLPYEQYF
TGTGCCAGCAGTTACTCGACAGGGTTACCCTACGAGCAGTACTTC